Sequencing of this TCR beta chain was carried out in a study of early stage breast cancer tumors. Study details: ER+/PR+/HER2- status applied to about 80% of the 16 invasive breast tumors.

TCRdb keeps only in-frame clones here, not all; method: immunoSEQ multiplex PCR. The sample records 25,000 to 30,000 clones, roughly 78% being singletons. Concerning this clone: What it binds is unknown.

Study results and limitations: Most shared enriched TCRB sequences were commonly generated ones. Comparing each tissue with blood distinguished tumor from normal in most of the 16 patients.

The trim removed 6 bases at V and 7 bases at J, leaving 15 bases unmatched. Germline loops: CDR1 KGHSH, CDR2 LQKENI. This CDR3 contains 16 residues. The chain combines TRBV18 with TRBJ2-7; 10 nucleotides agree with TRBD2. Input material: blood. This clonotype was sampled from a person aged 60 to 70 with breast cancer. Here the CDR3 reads CASSPITSGTWREQYF. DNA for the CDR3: TGTGCCAGCTCTCCAATAACTAGCGGGACGTGGAGGGAGCAGTACTTC.